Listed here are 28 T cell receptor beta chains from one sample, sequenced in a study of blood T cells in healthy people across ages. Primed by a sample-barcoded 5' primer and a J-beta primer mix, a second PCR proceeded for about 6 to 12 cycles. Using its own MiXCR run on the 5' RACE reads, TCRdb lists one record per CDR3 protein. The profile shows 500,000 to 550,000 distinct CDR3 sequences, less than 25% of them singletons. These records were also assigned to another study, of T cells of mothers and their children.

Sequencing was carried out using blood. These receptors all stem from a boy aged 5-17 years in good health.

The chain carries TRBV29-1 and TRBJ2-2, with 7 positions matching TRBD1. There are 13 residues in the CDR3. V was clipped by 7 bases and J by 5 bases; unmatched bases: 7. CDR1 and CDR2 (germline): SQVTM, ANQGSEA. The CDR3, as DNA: TGCAGCGCGAGACAGGGCGGGACCGGGGAGCTGTTTTTT. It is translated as CSARQGGTGELFF.

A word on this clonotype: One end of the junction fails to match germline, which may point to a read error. The CDR3 DNA reads TGTGCCAGTAGTTATGCAGCCTCCCACTACGAGCAGTACTTC. It specifies CASSYAASHYEQYF. The chain joins TRBV6-5 to TRBJ2-7; D gene ambiguous. The CDR3 contains 14 residues. In germline, CDR1 is MNHEY, CDR2 SVGAGI.

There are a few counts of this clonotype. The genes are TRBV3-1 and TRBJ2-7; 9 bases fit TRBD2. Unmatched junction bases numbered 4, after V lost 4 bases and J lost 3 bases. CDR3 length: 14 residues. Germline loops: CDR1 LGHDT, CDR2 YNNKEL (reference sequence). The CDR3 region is CASSRSGSGYEQYF. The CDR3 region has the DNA TGTGCCAGCAGCCGTAGCGGGAGTGGCTACGAGCAGTACTTC.

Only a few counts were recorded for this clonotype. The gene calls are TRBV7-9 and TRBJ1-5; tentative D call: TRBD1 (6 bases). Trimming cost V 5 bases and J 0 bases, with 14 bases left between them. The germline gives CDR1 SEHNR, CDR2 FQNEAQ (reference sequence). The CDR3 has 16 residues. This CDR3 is CASSLGQMYSNQPQHF. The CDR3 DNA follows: TGTGCCAGCAGCCTAGGACAGATGTATAGCAATCAGCCCCAGCATTTT.

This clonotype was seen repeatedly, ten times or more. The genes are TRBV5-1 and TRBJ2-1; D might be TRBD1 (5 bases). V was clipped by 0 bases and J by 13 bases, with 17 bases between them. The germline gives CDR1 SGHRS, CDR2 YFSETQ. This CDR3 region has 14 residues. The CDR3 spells CASSLVVGAADQFF. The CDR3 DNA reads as TGCGCCAGCAGCTTGGTAGTTGGGGCGGCCGACCAGTTCTTC.

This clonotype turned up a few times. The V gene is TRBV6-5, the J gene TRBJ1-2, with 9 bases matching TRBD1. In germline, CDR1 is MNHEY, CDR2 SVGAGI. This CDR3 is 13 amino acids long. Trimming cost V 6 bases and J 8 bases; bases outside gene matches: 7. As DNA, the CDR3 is TGTGCCAGCAGACGGGACAGGGTCCAGGGCTACACCTTC. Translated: CASRRDRVQGYTF.

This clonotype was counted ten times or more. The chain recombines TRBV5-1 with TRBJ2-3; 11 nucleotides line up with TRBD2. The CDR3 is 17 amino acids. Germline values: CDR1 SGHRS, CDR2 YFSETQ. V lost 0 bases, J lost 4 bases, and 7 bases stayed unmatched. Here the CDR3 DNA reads TGCGCCAGCAGCTTGGCCGAGACTAGCGGGGCCCCAGATACGCAGTATTTT. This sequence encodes CASSLAETSGAPDTQYF.

In nucleotides, the CDR3 is TGTGCCAGCAGCTTTGCGTTACAGCCTACCTACGAGCAGTACTTC. The encoded protein is CASSFALQPTYEQYF. V is TRBV11-1 and J is TRBJ2-7, with unresolved D. Per the germline V gene, CDR1 is SGHAT and CDR2 is FQDESV (reference sequence). Trimming left V 3 bases short and J 2 bases short, with 14 bases between. The CDR3 is 15 residues long. Full variable domain (rest looked up from reference TRBV11-1 and TRBJ2-7): EAEVAQSPRYKITEKSQAVAFWCDPISGHATLYWYRQILGQGPELLVQFQDESVVDDSQLPKDRFSAERLKGVDSTLKIQPAELGDSAMYLCASSFALQPTYEQYFGPGTRLTVT.

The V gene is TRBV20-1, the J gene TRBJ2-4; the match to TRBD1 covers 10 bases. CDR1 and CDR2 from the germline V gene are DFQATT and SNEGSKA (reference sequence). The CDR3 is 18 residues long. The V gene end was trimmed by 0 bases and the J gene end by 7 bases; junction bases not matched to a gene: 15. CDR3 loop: CSARDSVGFRQGANIQYF. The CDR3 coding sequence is TGCAGTGCTAGAGATTCTGTTGGGTTTAGACAGGGGGCGAACATTCAGTACTTC.

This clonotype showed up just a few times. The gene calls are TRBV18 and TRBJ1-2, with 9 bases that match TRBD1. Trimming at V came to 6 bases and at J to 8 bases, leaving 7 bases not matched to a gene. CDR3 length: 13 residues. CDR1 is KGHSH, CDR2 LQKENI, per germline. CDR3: CASSPGTGTGYTF. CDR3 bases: TGTGCCAGCTCTCCCGGGACAGGGACCGGCTACACCTTC. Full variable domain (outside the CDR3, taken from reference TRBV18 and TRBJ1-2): NAGVMQNPRHLVRRRGQEARLRCSPMKGHSHVYWYRQLPEEGLKFMVYLQKENIIDESGMPKERFSAEFPKEGPSILRIQQVVRGDSAAYFCASSPGTGTGYTFGSGTRLTVV.

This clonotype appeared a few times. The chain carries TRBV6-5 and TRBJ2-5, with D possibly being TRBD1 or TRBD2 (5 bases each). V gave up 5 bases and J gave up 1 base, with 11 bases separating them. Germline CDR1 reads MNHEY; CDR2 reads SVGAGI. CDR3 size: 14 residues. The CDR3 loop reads CASSTEGTQETQYF. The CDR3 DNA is TGTGCCAGCAGTACCGAAGGGACCCAAGAGACCCAGTACTTC.

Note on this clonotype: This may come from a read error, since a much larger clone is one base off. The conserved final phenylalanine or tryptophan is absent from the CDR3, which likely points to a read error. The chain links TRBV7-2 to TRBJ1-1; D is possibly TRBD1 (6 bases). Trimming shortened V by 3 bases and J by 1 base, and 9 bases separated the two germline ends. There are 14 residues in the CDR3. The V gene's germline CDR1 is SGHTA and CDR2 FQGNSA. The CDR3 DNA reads TGTGCCAGCAGCTTCACAGGGAGGAACACTGAAGCTTTCTTA. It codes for CASSFTGRNTEAFL.

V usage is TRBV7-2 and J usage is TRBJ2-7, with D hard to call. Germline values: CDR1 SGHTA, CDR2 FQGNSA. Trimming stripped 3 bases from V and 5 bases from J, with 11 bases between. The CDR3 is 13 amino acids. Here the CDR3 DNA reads TGTGCCAGCAGCTTTATCCCGCGAGACGAGCAGTACTTC. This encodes CASSFIPRDEQYF.

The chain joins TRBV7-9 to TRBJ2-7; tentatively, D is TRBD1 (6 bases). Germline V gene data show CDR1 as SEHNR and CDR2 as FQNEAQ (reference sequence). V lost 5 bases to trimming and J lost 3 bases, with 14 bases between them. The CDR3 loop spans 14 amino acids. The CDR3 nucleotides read TGTGCCAGCAGCCTCACAGGGACGGACTACGAGCAGTACTTC. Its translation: CASSLTGTDYEQYF.

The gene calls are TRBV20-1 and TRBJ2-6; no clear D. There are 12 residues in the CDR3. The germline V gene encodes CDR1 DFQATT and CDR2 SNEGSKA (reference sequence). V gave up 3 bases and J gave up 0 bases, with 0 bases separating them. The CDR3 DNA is TGCAGTGCTAGCTCTGGGGCCAACGTCCTGACTTTC. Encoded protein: CSASSGANVLTF.

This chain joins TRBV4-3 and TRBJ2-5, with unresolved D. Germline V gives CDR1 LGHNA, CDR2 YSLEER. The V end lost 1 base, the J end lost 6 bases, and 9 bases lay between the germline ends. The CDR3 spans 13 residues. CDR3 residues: CASSQGLGQTQYF. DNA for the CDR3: TGCGCCAGCAGCCAAGGCCTTGGGCAGACCCAGTACTTC.

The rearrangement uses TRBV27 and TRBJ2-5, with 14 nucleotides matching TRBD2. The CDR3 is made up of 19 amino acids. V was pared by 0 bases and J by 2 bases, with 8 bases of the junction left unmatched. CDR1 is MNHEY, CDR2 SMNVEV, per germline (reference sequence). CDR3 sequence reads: CASSLSLGLAGAIQETQYF. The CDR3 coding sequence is TGTGCCAGCAGTTTATCGTTGGGACTAGCGGGGGCGATACAAGAGACCCAGTACTTC.

The CDR3 DNA reads TGTGCCAGCAGCAGTGCGGGGACAGGGTCGAGAAACTATGGCTACACCTTC. Amino acid sequence: CASSSAGTGSRNYGYTF. V is TRBV7-8 and J is TRBJ1-2; 9 nucleotides line up with TRBD1. The CDR3 contains 17 residues. J lost 2 bases, V lost 5 bases, and 12 bases had no gene match. From germline, CDR1 is SGHVS and CDR2 FQNEAQ.

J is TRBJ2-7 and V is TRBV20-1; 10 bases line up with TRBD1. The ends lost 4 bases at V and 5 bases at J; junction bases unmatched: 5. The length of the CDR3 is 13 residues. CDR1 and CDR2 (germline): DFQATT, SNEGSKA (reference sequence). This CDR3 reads CSATGTGVDEQYF. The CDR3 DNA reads TGCAGTGCTACCGGGACAGGGGTGGACGAGCAGTACTTC.

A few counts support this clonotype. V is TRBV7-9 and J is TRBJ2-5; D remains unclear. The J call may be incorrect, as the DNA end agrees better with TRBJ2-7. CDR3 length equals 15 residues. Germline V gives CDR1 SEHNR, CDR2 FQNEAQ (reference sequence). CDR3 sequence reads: CASSSTKHGPYEQYF. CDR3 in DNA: TGTGCCAGCAGCTCGACCAAACATGGCCCCTACGAGCAGTACTTC.

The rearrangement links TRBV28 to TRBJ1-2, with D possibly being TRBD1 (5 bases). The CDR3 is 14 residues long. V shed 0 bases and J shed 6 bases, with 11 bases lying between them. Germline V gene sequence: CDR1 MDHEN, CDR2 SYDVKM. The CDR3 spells CASSLWGPRDGYTF. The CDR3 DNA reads TGTGCCAGCAGTTTATGGGGGCCCAGGGATGGCTACACCTTC.

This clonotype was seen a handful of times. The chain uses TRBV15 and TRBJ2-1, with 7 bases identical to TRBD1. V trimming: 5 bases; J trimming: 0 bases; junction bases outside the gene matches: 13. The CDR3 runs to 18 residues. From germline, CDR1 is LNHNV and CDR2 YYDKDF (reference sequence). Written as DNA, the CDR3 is TGTGCCACCAGCGACGAAAGGGGGACAGCGAGCTCCTACAATGAGCAGTTCTTC. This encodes CATSDERGTASSYNEQFF.

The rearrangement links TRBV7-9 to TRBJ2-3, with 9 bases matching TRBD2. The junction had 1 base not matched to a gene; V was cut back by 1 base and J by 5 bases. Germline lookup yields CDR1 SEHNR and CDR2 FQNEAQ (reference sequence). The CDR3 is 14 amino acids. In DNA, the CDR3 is TGTGCCAGCAGCTTAGTACTAGCGGGAGATACGCAGTATTTT. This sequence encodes CASSLVLAGDTQYF.

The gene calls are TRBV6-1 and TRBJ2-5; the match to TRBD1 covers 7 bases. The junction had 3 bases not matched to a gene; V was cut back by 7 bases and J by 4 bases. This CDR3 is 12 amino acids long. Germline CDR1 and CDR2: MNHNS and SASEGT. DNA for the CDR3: TGTGCCAGCAAAGGGGGCGGAGAGACCCAGTACTTC. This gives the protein CASKGGGETQYF.

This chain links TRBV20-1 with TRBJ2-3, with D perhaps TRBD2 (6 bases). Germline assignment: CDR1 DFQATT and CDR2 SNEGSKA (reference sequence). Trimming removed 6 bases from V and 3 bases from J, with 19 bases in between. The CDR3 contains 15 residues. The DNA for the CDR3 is TGCAGTGCCCAGGGACTTAAACCGGTAACAGATACGCAGTATTTT. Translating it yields CSAQGLKPVTDTQYF.

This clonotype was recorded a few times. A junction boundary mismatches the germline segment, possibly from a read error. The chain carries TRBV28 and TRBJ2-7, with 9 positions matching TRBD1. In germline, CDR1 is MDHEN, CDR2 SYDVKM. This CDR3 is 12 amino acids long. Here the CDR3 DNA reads TGTGCCGGGGGGGACAGGGTGAAAGAGCTGTACTTC. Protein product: CAGGDRVKELYF. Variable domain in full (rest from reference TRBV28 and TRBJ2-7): DVKVTQSSRYLVKRTGEKVFLECVQDMDHENMFWYRQDPGLGLRLIYFSYDVKMKEKGDIPEGYSVSREKKERFSLILESASTNQTSMYLCAGGDRVKELYFGPGTRLTVT.

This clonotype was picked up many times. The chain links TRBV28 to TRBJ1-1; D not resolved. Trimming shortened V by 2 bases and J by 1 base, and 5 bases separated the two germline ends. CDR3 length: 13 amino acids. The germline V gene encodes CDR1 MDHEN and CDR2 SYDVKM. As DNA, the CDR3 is TGTGCCAGCAGTTTACCCGGGAACACTGAAGCTTTCTTT. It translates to CASSLPGNTEAFF.

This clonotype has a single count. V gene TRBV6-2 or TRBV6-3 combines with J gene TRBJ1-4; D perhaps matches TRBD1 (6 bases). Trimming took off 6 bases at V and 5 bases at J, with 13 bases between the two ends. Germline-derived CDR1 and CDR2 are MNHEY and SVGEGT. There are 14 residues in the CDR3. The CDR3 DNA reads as TGTGCCAGCAGCTTCCGGGACACGAATGAAAAACTGTTTTTT. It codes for CASSFRDTNEKLFF.